Presented here are 11 T cell receptor beta chains from one specimen sequenced in a study of Graves' ophthalmopathy and Graves' hyperthyroidism. Using RNA transcripts, the TCR beta CDR3 regions were amplified. An opening RT-PCR round employed HTBI primers and preceded a second-round multiplex PCR. MiXCR was run by TCRdb on the multiplex PCR reads, yielding one entry per CDR3 protein. The sample records approximately 460,000 distinct CDR3 sequences, around 15% being singletons. Material for sequencing was blood. All receptors derive from a woman in her twenties or thirties with Graves' ophthalmopathy.

The chain joins TRBV6-2 or TRBV6-3 to TRBJ2-2, with 12 bases fitting TRBD2. J was trimmed by 6 bases and V by 8 bases; bases with no gene match: 1. CDR1 and CDR2 from the germline V gene are MNHEY and SVGEGT. The CDR3 covers 13 residues. The CDR3 coding sequence is TGTGCCAGCCGACTAGCGGGAGCCGGGGAGCTGTTTTTT. This sequence encodes CASRLAGAGELFF.

This clonotype appeared many times. This chain links TRBV20-1 with TRBJ1-6, with TRBD1 as a possible D gene (6 bases). V gave up 0 bases and J gave up 8 bases, with 8 bases separating them. The CDR3 runs 13 residues. The germline V gene has CDR1 DFQATT and CDR2 SNEGSKA (reference sequence). CDR3 DNA sequence: TGCAGTGCTAGAGATTACAGGGATTCACCCCTCCACTTT. This sequence encodes CSARDYRDSPLHF.

This clonotype was seen repeatedly, ten times or more. Germline is not matched at one junction end, which may reflect a read error. In DNA form, the CDR3 reads TGTGCCAGCAGTTCAGGACAGCCCTACGAGCAGTACTTC. It codes for CASSSGQPYEQYF. The V and J genes are TRBV5-1 and TRBJ2-7; D is perhaps TRBD1 (6 bases). This CDR3 region has 13 residues. Germline V gene data show CDR1 as SGHRS and CDR2 as YFSETQ.

This clonotype was seen ten or more times. As DNA, the CDR3 is TGCAGTGCTAGAGATTCACGGGCTCTTAGCAATCAGCCCCAGCATTTT. The encoded protein is CSARDSRALSNQPQHF. V and J are TRBV20-1 and TRBJ1-5; D is unclear. Germline lookup yields CDR1 DFQATT and CDR2 SNEGSKA (reference sequence). With 0 bases removed from V and 0 bases from J, the gap between germline ends came to 12 bases. CDR3 size: 16 residues.

Many counts were recorded for this clonotype. This chain joins TRBV7-9 and TRBJ1-1; 7 positions match TRBD1. The trim removed 5 bases at V and 3 bases at J, leaving 6 bases unmatched. Germline V gene lookup returns CDR1 SEHNR and CDR2 FQNEAQ (reference sequence). This CDR3 has 14 residues. The CDR3 reads CASSPRDRDTEAFF. The CDR3 DNA follows: TGTGCCAGCAGCCCGCGGGACAGAGACACTGAAGCTTTCTTT.

As for this clonotype: A much larger clone is a single base away; this may be a read error. This sequence joins TRBV29-1 and TRBJ1-1; weak D call: TRBD1 (5 bases). V shed 0 bases and J shed 1 base, with 6 bases lying between them. CDR1 SQVTM and CDR2 ANQGSEA come from the germline V gene. The length of the CDR3 is 13 residues. The CDR3 DNA sequence: TGCAGCGTTGAAGAGGGGACGAACACTGAAGCTTTCTTT. It encodes CSVEEGTNTEAFF. The full variable domain, with the rest looked up from reference TRBV29-1 and TRBJ1-1, is SAVISQKPSRDICQRGTSLTIQCQVDSQVTMMFWYRQQPGQSLTLIATANQGSEATYESGFVIDKFPISRPNLTFSTLTVSNMSPEDSSIYLCSVEEGTNTEAFFGQGTRLTVV.

This chain connects TRBV7-8 to TRBJ1-1; possible D gene TRBD1, 6 bases. The CDR3 runs 16 residues. Germline CDR1 and CDR2: SGHVS and FQNEAQ. Trimming removed 5 bases from V and 4 bases from J, with 20 bases in between. The DNA for the CDR3 is TGTGCCAGCAGCCCCCCCGTGGGGGCTGGGGGCACTGAAGCTTTCTTT. It yields the protein CASSPPVGAGGTEAFF.

This clonotype was detected once. The chain has TRBV10-3 and TRBJ2-7, with TRBD1 as a possible D gene (5 bases). The CDR3 is 13 amino acids. Germline CDR1 is ENHRY and CDR2 is SYGVKD. V gave up 4 bases and J gave up 10 bases, with 17 bases separating them. The CDR3 loop reads CAISAATARDQYF. The CDR3 DNA sequence: TGTGCCATCAGTGCCGCGACAGCGAGAGATCAGTACTTC.

In this sample, this clonotype turned up many times. V usage is TRBV20-1 and J usage is TRBJ2-7, with TRBD2 matching over 7 bases. This CDR3 contains 16 residues. The V gene end was trimmed by 4 bases and the J gene end by 3 bases; junction bases not matched to a gene: 15. Germline V lookup: CDR1 DFQATT, CDR2 SNEGSKA (reference sequence). CDR3 bases: TGCAGTGCTATAGGGACTAACCGCATCCAAAACTACGAGCAGTACTTC. Encoded protein: CSAIGTNRIQNYEQYF.

There are many counts of this clonotype. The chain uses TRBV20-1 and TRBJ1-2; 10 nucleotides match TRBD1. The CDR3 totals 13 residues. Germline lookup yields CDR1 DFQATT and CDR2 SNEGSKA (reference sequence). Unmatched junction bases numbered 6, after V lost 6 bases and J lost 5 bases. CDR3 loop: CSADPGQGYGYTF. In nucleotides, the CDR3 is TGCAGTGCGGATCCGGGACAGGGGTATGGCTACACCTTC.

Ten or more counts support this clonotype. The chain couples TRBV6-1 to TRBJ1-2, with 9 nucleotides matching TRBD1. CDR1 MNHNS and CDR2 SASEGT come from the germline V gene. The junction had 7 bases not matched to a gene; V was cut back by 6 bases and J by 5 bases. The CDR3 is made up of 14 amino acids. The CDR3 reads CASRPGQGSYGYTF. Here the CDR3 DNA reads TGTGCCAGCAGACCGGGACAGGGTTCGTATGGCTACACCTTC.